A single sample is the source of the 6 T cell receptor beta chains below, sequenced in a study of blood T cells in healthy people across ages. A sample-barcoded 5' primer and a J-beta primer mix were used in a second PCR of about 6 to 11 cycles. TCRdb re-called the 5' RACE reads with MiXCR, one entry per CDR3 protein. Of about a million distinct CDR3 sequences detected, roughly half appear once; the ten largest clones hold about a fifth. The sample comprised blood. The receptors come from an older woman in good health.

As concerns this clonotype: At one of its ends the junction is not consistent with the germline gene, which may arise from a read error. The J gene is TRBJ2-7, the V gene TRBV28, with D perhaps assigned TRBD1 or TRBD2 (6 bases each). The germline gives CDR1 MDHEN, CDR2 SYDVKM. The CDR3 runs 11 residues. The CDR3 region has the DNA TGTGCCAGCGGAGGGGGGTACGAGCAGCACTTC. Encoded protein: CASGGGYEQHF.

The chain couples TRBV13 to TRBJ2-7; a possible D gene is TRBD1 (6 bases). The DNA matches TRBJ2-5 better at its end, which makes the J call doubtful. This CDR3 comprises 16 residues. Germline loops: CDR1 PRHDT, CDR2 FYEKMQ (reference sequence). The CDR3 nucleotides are TGTGCCAGCAGCTTTTTATTAGGCACCCAGGGGGAGACCCAGTACTTC. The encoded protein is CASSFLLGTQGETQYF.

CDR3 DNA: TGTGCCAGCAGCTTAGCTACTACCGCCACAGATACGCAGTATTTT. Translated: CASSLATTATDTQYF. The chain is built from TRBV7-9 and TRBJ2-3; the D is unclear. The CDR3 is made up of 15 amino acids. CDR1 SEHNR and CDR2 FQNEAQ come from the germline V gene (reference sequence). V lost 0 bases and J 2 bases, leaving 9 bases between the germline ends.

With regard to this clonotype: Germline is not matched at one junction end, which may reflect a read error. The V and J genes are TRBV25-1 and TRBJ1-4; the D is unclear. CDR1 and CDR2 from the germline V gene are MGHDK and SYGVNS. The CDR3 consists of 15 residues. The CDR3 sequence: CTSTGLELYPEKLFF. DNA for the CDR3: TGTACCAGCACCGGGTTGGAACTATACCCAGAAAAACTGTTTTTT.

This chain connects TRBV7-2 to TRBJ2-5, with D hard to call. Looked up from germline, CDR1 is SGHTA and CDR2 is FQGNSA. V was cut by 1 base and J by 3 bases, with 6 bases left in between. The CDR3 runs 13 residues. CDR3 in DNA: TGTGCCAGCAGCTTAGGGTCGGAAGAGACCCAGTACTTC. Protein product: CASSLGSEETQYF.

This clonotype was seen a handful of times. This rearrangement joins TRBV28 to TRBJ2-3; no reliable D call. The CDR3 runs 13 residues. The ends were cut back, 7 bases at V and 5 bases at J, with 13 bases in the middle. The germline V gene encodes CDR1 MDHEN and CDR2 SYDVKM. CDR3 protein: CASTPHVVDTQYF. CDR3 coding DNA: TGTGCCAGCACTCCCCACGTCGTAGATACGCAGTATTTT.